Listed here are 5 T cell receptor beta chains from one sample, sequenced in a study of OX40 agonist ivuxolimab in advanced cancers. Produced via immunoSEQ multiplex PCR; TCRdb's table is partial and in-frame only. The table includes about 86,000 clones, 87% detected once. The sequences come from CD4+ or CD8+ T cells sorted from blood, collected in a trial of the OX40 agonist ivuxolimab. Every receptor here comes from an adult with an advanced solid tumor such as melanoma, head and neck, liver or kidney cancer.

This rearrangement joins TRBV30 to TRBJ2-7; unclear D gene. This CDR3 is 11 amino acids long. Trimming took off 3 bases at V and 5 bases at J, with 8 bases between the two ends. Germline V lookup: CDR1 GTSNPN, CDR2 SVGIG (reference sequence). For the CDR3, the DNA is TGTGCCTGGAGCCCCCTCCACGAGCAGTACTTC. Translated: CAWSPLHEQYF.

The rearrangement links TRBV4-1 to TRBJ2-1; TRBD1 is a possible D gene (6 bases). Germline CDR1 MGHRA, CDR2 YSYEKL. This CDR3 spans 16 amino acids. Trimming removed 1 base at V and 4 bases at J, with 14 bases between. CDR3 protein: CASSQAGTPPYNEQFF. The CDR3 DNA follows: TGCGCCAGCAGCCAAGCCGGGACACCTCCTTACAATGAGCAGTTCTTC.

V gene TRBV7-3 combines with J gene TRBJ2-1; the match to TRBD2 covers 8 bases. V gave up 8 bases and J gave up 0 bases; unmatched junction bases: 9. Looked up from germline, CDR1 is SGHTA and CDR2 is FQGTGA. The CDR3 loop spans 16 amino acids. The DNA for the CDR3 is TGTGCCAGCGCGGAGAGCGGGGGTTCCTCCTACAATGAGCAGTTCTTC. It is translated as CASAESGGSSYNEQFF.

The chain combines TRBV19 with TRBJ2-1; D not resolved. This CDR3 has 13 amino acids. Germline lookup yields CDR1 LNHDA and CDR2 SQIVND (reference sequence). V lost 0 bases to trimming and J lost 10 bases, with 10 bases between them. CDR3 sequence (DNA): TGTGCCAGTAGTATAGATTGGGGAAAAGAGCAGTTCTTC. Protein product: CASSIDWGKEQFF.

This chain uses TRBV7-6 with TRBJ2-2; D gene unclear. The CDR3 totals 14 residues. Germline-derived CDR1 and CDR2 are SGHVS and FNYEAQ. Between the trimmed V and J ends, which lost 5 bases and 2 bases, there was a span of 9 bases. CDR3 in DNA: TGTGCCAGCAGCCTGAGGACCAACACCGGGGAGCTGTTTTTT. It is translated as CASSLRTNTGELFF.